This T cell receptor (beta chain) derives from a study of blood T cell repertoires in COVID-19. Seattle enrolled patients during active infection and tracked them longitudinally. This CDR3 region has 15 residues. Trimming removed 4 bases from V and 7 bases from J; junction bases left unmatched: 10. The germline CDR1 and CDR2 sequences are SGHAT and FQNNGV. The protocol was immunoSEQ multiplex PCR, while the TCRdb copy is restricted to in-frame clones and leaves out a portion. The repertoire holds 300,000 to 350,000 clones, with more than 80% as singletons. The sequence derives from a woman aged 25-40 years with COVID-19, enrolled during active disease. The sample comprised peripheral blood. The chain is built from TRBV11-2 and TRBJ2-1; 7 nucleotides align to TRBD2. This CDR3 is CASSSLGGSRNEQFF. DNA of the CDR3: TGTGCCAGCAGCTCGCTAGGCGGGAGTAGGAATGAGCAGTTCTTC.